This TCR beta chain was profiled in a study of blood T cell repertoires in COVID-19. Background on the study: Nucleic acid was either cDNA or gDNA, and it came from T cells, B-cell-depleted T cells, or PBMCs.

Germline lookup yields CDR1 SGHTA and CDR2 FQGNSA. CDR3 length: 13 residues. V was trimmed by 7 bases and J by 2 bases, leaving 12 bases between them. The method was immunoSEQ multiplex PCR; TCRdb's version includes in-frame clones alone and lacks a portion of them. This sample has 250,000 to 350,000 clones, with more than 70% found just once. This receptor was taken from a woman aged 30 to 39 who had recovered from COVID-19. The chain uses TRBV7-2 and TRBJ2-7, with a possible D match to TRBD2 (6 bases). The sample comprised peripheral blood. The CDR3 here is CASIMAGTYEQYF. DNA of the CDR3: TGTGCCAGCATAATGGCGGGGACCTACGAGCAGTACTTC.